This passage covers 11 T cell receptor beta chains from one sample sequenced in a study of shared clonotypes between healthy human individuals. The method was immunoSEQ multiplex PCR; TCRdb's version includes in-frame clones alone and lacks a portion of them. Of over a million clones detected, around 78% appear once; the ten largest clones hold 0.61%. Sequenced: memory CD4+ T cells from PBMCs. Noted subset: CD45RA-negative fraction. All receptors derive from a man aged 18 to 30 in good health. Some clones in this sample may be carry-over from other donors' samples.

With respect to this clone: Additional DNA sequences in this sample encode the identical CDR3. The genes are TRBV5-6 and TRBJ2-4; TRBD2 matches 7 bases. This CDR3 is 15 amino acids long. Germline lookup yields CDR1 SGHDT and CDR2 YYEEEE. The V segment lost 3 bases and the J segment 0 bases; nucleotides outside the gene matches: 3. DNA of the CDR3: TGTGCCAGCAGCTCGGCTAGCGGAGCCAAAAACATTCAGTACTTC. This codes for CASSSASGAKNIQYF.

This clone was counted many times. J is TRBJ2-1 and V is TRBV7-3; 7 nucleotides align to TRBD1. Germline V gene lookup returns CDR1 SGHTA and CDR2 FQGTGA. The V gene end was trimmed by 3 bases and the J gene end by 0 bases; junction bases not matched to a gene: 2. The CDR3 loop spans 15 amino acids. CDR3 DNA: TGTGCCAGCAGCTTGGGGGACAGCTCCTACAATGAGCAGTTCTTC. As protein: CASSLGDSSYNEQFF.

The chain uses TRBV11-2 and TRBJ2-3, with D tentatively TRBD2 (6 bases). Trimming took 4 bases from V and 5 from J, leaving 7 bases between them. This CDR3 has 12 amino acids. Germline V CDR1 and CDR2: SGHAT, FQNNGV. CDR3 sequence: CASSSGRDTQYF. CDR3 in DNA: TGTGCCAGCAGCTCCGGGAGAGATACGCAGTATTTT.

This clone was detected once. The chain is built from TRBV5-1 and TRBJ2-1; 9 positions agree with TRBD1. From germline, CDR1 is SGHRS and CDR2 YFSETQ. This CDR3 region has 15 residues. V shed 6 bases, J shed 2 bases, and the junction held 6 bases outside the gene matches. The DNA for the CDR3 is TGCGCCAGCACCGTACAGGGGGCGGCCTACAATGAGCAGTTCTTC. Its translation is CASTVQGAAYNEQFF.

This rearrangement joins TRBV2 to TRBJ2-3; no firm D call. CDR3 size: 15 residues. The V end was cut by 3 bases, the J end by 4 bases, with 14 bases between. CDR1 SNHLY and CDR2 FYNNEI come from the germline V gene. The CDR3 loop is CASSEVSWFPDTQYF. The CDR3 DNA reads TGTGCCAGCAGTGAGGTCTCCTGGTTCCCAGATACGCAGTATTTT.

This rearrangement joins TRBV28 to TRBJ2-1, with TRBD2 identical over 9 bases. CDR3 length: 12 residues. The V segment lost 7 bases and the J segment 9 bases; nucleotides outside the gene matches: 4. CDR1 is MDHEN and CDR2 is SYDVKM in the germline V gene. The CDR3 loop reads CASTGSGSEQFF. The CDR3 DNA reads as TGTGCCAGCACCGGTAGCGGGAGTGAGCAGTTCTTC.

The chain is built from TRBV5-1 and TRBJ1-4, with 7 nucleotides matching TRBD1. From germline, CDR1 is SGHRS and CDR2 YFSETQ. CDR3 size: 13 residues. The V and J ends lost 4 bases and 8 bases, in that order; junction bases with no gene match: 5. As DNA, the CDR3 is TGCGCCAGCAGCGGGTTCAGGGGGGAAAAACTGTTTTTT. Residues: CASSGFRGEKLFF. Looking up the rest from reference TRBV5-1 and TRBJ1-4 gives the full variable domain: KAGVTQTPRYLIKTRGQQVTLSCSPISGHRSVSWYQQTPGQGLQFLFEYFSETQRNKGNFPGRFSGRQFSNSRSEMNVSTLELGDSALYLCASSGFRGEKLFFGSGTQLSVL.

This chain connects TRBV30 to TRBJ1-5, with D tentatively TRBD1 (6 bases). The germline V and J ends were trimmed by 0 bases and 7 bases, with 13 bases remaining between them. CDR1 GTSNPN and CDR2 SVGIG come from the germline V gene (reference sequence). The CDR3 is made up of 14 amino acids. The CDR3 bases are TGTGCCTGGAGTGTCAGGGGCCAAATCCAGCCCCAGCATTTT. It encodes CAWSVRGQIQPQHF.

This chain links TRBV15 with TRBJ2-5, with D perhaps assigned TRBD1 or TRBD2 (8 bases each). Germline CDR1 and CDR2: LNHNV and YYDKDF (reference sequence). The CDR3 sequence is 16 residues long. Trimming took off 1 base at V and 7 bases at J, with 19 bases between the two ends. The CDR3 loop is CATSRGLTGAGGTQYF. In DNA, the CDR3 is TGTGCCACCAGCAGAGGACTGACAGGGGCGGGGGGGACCCAGTACTTC. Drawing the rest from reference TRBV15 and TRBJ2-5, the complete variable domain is DAMVIQNPRYQVTQFGKPVTLSCSQTLNHNVMYWYQQKSSQAPKLLFHYYDKDFNNEADTPDNFQSRRPNTSFCFLDIRSPGLGDTAMYLCATSRGLTGAGGTQYFGPGTRLLVL.

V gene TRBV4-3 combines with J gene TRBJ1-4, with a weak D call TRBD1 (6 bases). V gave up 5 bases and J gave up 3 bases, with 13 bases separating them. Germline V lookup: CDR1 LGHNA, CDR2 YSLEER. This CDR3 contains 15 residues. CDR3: CASSYQGTPNEKLFF. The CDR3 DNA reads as TGCGCCAGCAGCTATCAGGGGACGCCTAATGAAAAACTGTTTTTT.

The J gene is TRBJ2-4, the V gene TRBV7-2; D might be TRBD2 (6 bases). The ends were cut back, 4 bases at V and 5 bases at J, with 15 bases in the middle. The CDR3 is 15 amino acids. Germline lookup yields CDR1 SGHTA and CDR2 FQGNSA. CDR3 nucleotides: TGTGCCAGCAGCTGGACCGGGACTGAACAAAACATTCAGTACTTC. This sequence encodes CASSWTGTEQNIQYF.